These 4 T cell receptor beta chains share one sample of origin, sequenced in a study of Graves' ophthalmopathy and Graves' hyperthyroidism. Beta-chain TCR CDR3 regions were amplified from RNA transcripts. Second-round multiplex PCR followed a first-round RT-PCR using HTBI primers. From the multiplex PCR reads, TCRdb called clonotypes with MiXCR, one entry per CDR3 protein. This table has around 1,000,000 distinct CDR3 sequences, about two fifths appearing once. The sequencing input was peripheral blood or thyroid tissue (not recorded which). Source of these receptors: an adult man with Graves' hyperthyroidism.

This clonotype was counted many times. The CDR3 here is CSVVLGAGDSNQPQHF. For the CDR3, the DNA is TGCAGCGTCGTCCTGGGTGCAGGGGATAGCAATCAGCCCCAGCATTTT. This chain uses TRBV29-1 with TRBJ1-5, with a possible D match to TRBD1 (6 bases). Trimming stripped 6 bases from V and 0 bases from J, with 18 bases between. This CDR3 comprises 16 residues. In germline, CDR1 is SQVTM, CDR2 ANQGSEA.

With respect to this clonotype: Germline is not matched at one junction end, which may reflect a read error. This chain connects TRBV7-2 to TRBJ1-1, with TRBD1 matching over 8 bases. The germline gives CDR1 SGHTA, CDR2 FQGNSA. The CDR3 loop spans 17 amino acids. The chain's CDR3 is CASSLGTGRRLNTEAFF. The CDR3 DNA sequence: TGTGCCAGCAGTTTAGGGACAGGAAGGCGTTTGAACACTGAAGCTTTCTTT.

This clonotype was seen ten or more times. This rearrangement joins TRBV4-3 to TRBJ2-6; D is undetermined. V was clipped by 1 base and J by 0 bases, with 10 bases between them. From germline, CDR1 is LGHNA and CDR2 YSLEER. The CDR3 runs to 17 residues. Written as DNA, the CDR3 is TGCGCCAGCAGCCAAGGGGCGCGGCACTCTGGGGCCAACGTCCTGACTTTC. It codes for CASSQGARHSGANVLTF.

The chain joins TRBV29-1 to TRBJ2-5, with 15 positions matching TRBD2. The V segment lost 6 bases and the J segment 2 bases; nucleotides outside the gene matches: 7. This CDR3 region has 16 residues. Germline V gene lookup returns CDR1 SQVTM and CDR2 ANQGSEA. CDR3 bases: TGCAGCGTCGATGGGACTAGCGGGAGGCCACAAGAGACCCAGTACTTC. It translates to CSVDGTSGRPQETQYF.